The present TCR beta chain was sequenced within a study of shared clonotypes between healthy human individuals. Per germline, CDR1 MNHEY and CDR2 SMNVEV (reference sequence). V was cut by 3 bases and J by 3 bases, with 8 bases left in between. The CDR3 totals 14 residues. The donors, all of them Caucasian adults, lived in Nashville, Tennessee. TCRdb's copy holds only in-frame clones and misses some; the assay was immunoSEQ multiplex PCR. This sample has approximately 1.5 million clones, with approximately 98.5% found just once. The sample taken for sequencing was naive CD4+ T cells sorted from blood. Described subset: CD45RA+ positively selected. J is TRBJ1-4 and V is TRBV27; perhaps TRBD1 as D (5 bases). The TCR sequence derives from a man aged 30 to 39 in good health. DNA for the CDR3: TGTGCCAGCAGTTTCCAGGGTTCTAATGAAAAACTGTTTTTT. Protein sequence: CASSFQGSNEKLFF.